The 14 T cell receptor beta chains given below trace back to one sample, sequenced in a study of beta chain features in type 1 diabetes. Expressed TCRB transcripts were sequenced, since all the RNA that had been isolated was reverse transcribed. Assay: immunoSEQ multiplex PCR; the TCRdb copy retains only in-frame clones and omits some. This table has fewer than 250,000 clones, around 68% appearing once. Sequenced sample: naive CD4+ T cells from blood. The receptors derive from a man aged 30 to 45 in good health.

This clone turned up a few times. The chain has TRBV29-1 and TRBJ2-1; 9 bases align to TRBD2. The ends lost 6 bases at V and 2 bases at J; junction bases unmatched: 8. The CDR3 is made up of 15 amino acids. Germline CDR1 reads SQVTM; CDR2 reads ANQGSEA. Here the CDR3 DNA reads TGCAGCGTGCAGAATATAGCGGGAGCCTACAATGAGCAGTTCTTC. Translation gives CSVQNIAGAYNEQFF.

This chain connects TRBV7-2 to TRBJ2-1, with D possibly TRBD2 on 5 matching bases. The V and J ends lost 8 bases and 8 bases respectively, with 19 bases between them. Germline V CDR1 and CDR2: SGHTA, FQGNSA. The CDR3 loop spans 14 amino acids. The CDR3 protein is CASASGSRRYEQFF. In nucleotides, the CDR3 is TGTGCCAGCGCAAGTGGGTCGAGGAGGTATGAGCAGTTCTTC. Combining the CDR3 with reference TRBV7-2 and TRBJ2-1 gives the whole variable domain GAGVSQSPSNKVTEKGKDVELRCDPISGHTALYWYRQSLGQGLEFLIYFQGNSAPDKSGLPSDRFSAERTGGSVSTLTIQRTQQEDSAVYLCASASGSRRYEQFFGPGTRLTVL.

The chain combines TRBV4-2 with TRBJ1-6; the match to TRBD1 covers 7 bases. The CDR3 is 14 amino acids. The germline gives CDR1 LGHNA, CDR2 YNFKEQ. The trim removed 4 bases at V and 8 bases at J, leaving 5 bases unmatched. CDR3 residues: CASSPTGTYSPLHF. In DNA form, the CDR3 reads TGTGCCAGCAGCCCGACAGGGACATATTCACCCCTCCACTTT.

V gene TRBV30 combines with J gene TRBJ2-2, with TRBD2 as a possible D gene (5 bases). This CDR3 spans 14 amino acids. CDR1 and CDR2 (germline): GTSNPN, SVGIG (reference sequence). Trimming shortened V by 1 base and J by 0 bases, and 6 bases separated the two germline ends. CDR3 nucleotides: TGTGCCTGGAGTGCGCGGGCGAACACCGGGGAGCTGTTTTTT. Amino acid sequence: CAWSARANTGELFF.

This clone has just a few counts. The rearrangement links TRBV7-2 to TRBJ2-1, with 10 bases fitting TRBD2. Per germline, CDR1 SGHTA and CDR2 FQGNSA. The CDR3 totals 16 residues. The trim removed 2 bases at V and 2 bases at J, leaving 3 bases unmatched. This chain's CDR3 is CASSLLAGVTYNEQFF. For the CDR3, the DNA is TGTGCCAGCAGCTTACTAGCGGGAGTGACCTACAATGAGCAGTTCTTC. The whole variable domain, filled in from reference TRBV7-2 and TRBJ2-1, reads GAGVSQSPSNKVTEKGKDVELRCDPISGHTALYWYRQSLGQGLEFLIYFQGNSAPDKSGLPSDRFSAERTGGSVSTLTIQRTQQEDSAVYLCASSLLAGVTYNEQFFGPGTRLTVL.

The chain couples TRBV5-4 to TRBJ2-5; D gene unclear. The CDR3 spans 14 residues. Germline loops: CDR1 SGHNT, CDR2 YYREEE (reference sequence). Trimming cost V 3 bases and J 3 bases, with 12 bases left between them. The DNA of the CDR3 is TGTGCCAGCAGCTGGATGGGGAAAAAAGAGACCCAGTACTTC. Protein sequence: CASSWMGKKETQYF.

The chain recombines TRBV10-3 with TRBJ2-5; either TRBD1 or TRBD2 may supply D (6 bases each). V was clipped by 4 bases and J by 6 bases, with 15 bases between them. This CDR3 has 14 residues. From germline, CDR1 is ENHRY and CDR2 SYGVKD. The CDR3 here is CAISGQQGGQTQYF. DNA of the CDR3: TGTGCCATCAGTGGGCAACAGGGAGGACAGACCCAGTACTTC.

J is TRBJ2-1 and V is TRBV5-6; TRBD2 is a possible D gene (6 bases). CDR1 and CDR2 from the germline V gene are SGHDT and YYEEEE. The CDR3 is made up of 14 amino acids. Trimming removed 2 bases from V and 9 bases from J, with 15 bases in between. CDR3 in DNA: TGTGCCAGCAGCTTATCGATAGGGGACTCTGAGCAGTTCTTC. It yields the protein CASSLSIGDSEQFF. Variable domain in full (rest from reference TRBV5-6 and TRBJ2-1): DAGVTQSPTHLIKTRGQQVTLRCSPKSGHDTVSWYQQALGQGPQFIFQYYEEEERQRGNFPDRFSGHQFPNYSSELNVNALLLGDSALYLCASSLSIGDSEQFFGPGTRLTVL.

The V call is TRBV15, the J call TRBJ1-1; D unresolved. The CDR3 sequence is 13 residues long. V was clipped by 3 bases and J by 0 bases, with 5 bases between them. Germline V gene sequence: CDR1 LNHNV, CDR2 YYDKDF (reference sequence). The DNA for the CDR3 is TGTGCCACCAGCAGCAGCATGAACACTGAAGCTTTCTTT. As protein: CATSSSMNTEAFF.

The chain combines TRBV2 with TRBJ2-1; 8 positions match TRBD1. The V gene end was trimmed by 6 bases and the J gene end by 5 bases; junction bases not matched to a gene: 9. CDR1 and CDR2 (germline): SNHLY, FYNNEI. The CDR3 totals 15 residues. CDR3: CASRLDRVSHNEQFF. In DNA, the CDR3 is TGTGCCAGCAGGCTGGACAGGGTTTCTCACAATGAGCAGTTCTTC.

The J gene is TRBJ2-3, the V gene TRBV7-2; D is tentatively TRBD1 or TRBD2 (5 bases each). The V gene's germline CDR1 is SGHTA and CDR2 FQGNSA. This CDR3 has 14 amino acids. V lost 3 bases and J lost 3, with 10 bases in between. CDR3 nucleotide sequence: TGTGCCAGCAGCTTTGGGGGAAAGACAGATACGCAGTATTTT. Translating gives CASSFGGKTDTQYF.

CDR3 in DNA: TGCGCCAGCAGCAGCGGACAGGGAAGAGGATGGGAGACCCAGTACTTC. This gives the protein CASSSGQGRGWETQYF. The V gene is TRBV5-1, the J gene TRBJ2-5, with TRBD1 identical over 8 bases. V was pared by 4 bases and J by 5 bases, with 13 bases of the junction left unmatched. The CDR3 covers 16 residues. From germline, CDR1 is SGHRS and CDR2 YFSETQ. Full variable domain (rest looked up from reference TRBV5-1 and TRBJ2-5): KAGVTQTPRYLIKTRGQQVTLSCSPISGHRSVSWYQQTPGQGLQFLFEYFSETQRNKGNFPGRFSGRQFSNSRSEMNVSTLELGDSALYLCASSSGQGRGWETQYFGPGTRLLVL.

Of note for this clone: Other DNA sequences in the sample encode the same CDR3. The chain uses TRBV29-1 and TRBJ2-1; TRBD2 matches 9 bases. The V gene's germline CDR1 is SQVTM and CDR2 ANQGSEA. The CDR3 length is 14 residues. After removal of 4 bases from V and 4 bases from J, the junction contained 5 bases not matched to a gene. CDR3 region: CSVVSLAGYNEQFF. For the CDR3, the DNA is TGCAGCGTTGTTTCGCTAGCGGGATACAATGAGCAGTTCTTC.

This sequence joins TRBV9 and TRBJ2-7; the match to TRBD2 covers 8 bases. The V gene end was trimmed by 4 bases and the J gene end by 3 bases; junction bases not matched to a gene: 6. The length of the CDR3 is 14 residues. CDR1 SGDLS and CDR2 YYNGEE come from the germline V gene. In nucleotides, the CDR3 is TGTGCCAGCAGCCTTGAAGCGGGAGTCTACGAGCAGTACTTC. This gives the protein CASSLEAGVYEQYF.